This note documents a single T cell receptor beta chain sequence. V lost 2 bases, J lost 1 base, and 9 bases lay in between. The CDR3 has 14 amino acids. The germline CDR1 and CDR2 sequences are SGHTA and FQGNSA. This sample was taken from a study of cytomegalovirus exposure and HLA in healthy donors. In the PCR, 60 Vbeta and 13 Jbeta primers were used. The assay was immunoSEQ multiplex PCR, and TCRdb's table has in-frame clones only and misses some. Of about 120,000 clones in the sample, over 75% are singletons; the top ten hold approximately 2%. This TCR was recovered from a man aged 40-55 years in good health and CMV-seronegative. The rearrangement links TRBV7-2 to TRBJ2-7, with no clear D. What was sequenced was PBMCs. Here the CDR3 DNA reads TGTGCCAGCAGCTTATCTAGAATATCCTACGAGCAGTACTTC. It encodes CASSLSRISYEQYF.